This T cell receptor (beta chain) was recorded in a study of vaccination effects on CD4 cells after COVID-19. The wider study: The ViraFEST assay expanded antigen-specific CD4+ T cells with viral peptide pools before sequencing.

Trimming took 5 bases from V and 0 from J, leaving 12 bases between them. CDR3 length: 15 amino acids. From germline, CDR1 is MNHEY and CDR2 SVGAGI. At the end of 10 days of culture, CD4+ T cells were isolated. All vaccine recipients tested negative for nucleocapsid antibodies and had never contracted SARS-CoV-2 infection. The authors exchanged half the medium for IL-2 medium on days 3 and 7. TCRdb's table, derived via immunoSEQ multiplex PCR, lists solely in-frame clones and lacks some. The data show around 30,000 clones, with 70% seen just once and approximately 3.6% held by the top ten. Comments on this clone: Its antigen is as yet unknown.

The specimen comprised CD4+ T cells from PBMCs cultured without peptide, sampled before COVID-19 vaccination. This sequence joins TRBV6-5 and TRBJ2-3; no definite D call. The clonotype was recovered from a human donor who received a COVID-19 vaccine. CDR3 protein: CASSPRPLSTDTQYF. The CDR3 bases are TGTGCCAGCAGTCCTCGACCGTTGAGCACAGATACGCAGTATTTT.